This TCR beta chain was captured in a study of OX40 agonist ivuxolimab in advanced cancers. Study at large: Two cutaneous melanoma patients and one hepatocellular carcinoma patient, three in all, had partial responses. Findings of the study overall: Determination of antigen specificity was not performed for the expanded peripheral T cells. Researchers report that CD8+ T cells had, on average, more expanded clones than CD4+.

Sequenced by immunoSEQ multiplex PCR; TCRdb stores in-frame clones only, minus some. The sample holds about 76,000 clones, 85% seen once. The CDR3 has 17 amino acids. CDR1 is SGHRS, CDR2 YFSETQ, per germline. Trimming took 4 bases from V and 4 from J; bases not matched to a gene: 10. Note on this clone: Its target is not known.

The chain recombines TRBV5-1 with TRBJ2-6; 8 bases fit TRBD1. The origin of this receptor is an adult with an advanced solid tumor such as melanoma, head and neck, liver or kidney cancer. The material sequenced was CD4+ or CD8+ T cells sorted from blood, taken in a trial of the OX40 agonist ivuxolimab. The CDR3 sequence is CASSPLTGVSGANVLTF. The CDR3 nucleotides read TGCGCCAGCAGCCCGCTGACAGGGGTCTCCGGGGCCAACGTCCTGACTTTC.